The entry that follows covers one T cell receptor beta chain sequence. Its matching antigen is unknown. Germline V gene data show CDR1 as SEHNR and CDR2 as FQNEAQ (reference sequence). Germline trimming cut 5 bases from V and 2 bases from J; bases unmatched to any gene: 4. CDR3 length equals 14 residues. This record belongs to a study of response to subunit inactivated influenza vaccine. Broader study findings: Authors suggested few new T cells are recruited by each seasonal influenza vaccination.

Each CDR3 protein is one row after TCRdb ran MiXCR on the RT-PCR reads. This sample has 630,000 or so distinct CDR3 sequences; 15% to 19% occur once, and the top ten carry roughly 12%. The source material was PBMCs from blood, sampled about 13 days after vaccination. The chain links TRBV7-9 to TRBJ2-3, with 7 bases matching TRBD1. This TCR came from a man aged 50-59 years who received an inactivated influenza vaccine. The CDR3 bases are TGTGCCAGCAGCGTACAGGGGTTCACAGATACGCAGTATTTT. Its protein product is CASSVQGFTDTQYF.